This is a list of T cell receptor beta chains from one sample in a study of blood T cell repertoires in COVID-19. Clones were sequenced by immunoSEQ multiplex PCR, and TCRdb holds only the in-frame ones, with some missing. The sample consists of approximately 110,000 clones, roughly 76% of them appearing once. The sample comprised peripheral blood. Receptor source: a woman aged 70-85 years with acute or convalescent COVID-19. Each CDR3 is given with its conserved first and last residue. Each record gives: clone size, D gene, V gene, J gene, CDR3 DNA, CDR3 protein. A D gene is named only where the DNA matches it firmly. The size entry is marked missing in some rows and otherwise reads once, few, many or a size class.

NA	NA	TRBV25-1	TRBJ1-4	TGTGCCAGCAGGGGACTGACAACGACAACTAATGAAAAACTGTTTTTT	CASRGLTTTTNEKLFF
NA	NA	TRBV6-6	TRBJ1-4	TGTGCCAGCAGTTGGGGGCAAGAAAAACTGTTTTTT	CASSWGQEKLFF
few	TRBD2	TRBV5-1	TRBJ2-1	TGCGCCAGCAGCTTGGGGCTAGCGGGAGGGTTGAATGAGCAGTTCTTC	CASSLGLAGGLNEQFF
NA	NA	TRBV29-1	TRBJ1-1	TGCAGCGTTGACTTCCCCGGGTCTAGAAACACTGAAGCTTTCTTT	CSVDFPGSRNTEAFF
NA	NA	TRBV6-2/TRBV6-3	TRBJ2-4	TGTGCCAGCAGCCAGACAGGTTTTGGCAAAAACATTCAGTACTTC	CASSQTGFGKNIQYF
NA	NA	TRBV12-5	TRBJ2-2	TGTGCTAGTGGTAGCGGGTCGGGGGAGAATTGGGAAACCGGGGAGCTGTTTTTT	CASGSGSGENWETGELFF
NA	TRBD1	TRBV7-2	TRBJ1-3	TGTGCCAGCAGCCGGGGACAGGGGTCTGGAAACACCATATATTTT	CASSRGQGSGNTIYF
NA	NA	TRBV5-1	TRBJ1-1	TGCGCCAGCAGCCCCTACAGGGCGGGGGGCACTGAAGCTTTCTTT	CASSPYRAGGTEAFF
NA	NA	TRBV6-5	TRBJ1-1	TGTGCCAGCAGTTGGTACGGGGCGCGGGGTGAAGCTTTCTTT	CASSWYGARGEAFF
NA	NA	TRBV27	TRBJ1-1	TGTGCCAGCAGTGGCCTAGACTTCCAGGGCACTGAAGCTTTCTTT	CASSGLDFQGTEAFF
NA	TRBD2	TRBV19	TRBJ2-7	TGTGCCAGTACCAAGGAAAGCGGGAGGAGTCCTGGCGAGCAGTACTTC	CASTKESGRSPGEQYF
NA	NA	TRBV4-3	TRBJ2-2	TGCGCCAGCAGCCAAGATCTCGTACGCCGAGGTTACACCGGGGAGCTGTTTTTT	CASSQDLVRRGYTGELFF
NA	NA	TRBV30	TRBJ1-6	TGTGCCTGGACGGTCGGACAGTATAATTCACCCCTCCACTTT	CAWTVGQYNSPLHF